This is a list of T cell receptor beta chains from one sample in a study of human T cells and chemical hapten exposure. TCRdb called the RACE reads again in MiXCR, with one record for every CDR3 protein. The sample has tens of thousands of distinct CDR3 sequences, approximately 13% seen once. The sequences come from whole blood, collected in connection with sensitization to the hapten diphenylcyclopropenone (DPC). These TCRs come from a woman aged 45-65 years with alopecia areata. Some clones in this sample may be carry-over from other donors' samples. The CDR3 runs from the conserved cysteine through the conserved F or W. A D gene is named only where the DNA matches it firmly. Clone size is stated in some rows and not others, as once, few, many or a class when expanded.

j_call	clone_size	v_call	d_call	cdr3_aa	cdr3_nt
TRBJ2-1	few	TRBV7-2	-	CASSLELAWNEQFF	TGTGCCAGCAGCCTCGAATTAGCCTGGAATGAGCAGTTCTTC
TRBJ2-2	-	TRBV5-5	-	CASSFMEGTGELFF	TGTGCCAGCAGCTTTATGGAGGGAACCGGGGAGCTGTTTTTT
TRBJ1-1	many	TRBV16	-	CASSQFMGNTEAFF	TGTGCCAGCAGCCAATTCATGGGTAACACTGAAGCTTTCTTT
TRBJ2-5	-	TRBV30	-	CAWSVNPGPQETQYF	TGTGCCTGGAGTGTAAACCCGGGACCCCAAGAGACCCAGTACTTC
TRBJ2-7	many	TRBV11-2	-	CASSLVRFPYEQYF	TGTGCCAGCAGCTTGGTGCGGTTCCCCTACGAGCAGTACTTC
TRBJ2-5	many	TRBV12-3/TRBV12-4	-	CASSINDETQYF	TGTGCCAGCAGTATCAACGACGAGACCCAGTACTTC
TRBJ1-1	few	TRBV2	-	CATLSRTEAFF	TGTGCCACCCTAAGTCGGACTGAAGCTTTCTTT
TRBJ2-7	-	TRBV7-2	TRBD2	CASSFTSGSSYEQYF	TGTGCCAGCAGCTTTACTAGCGGGAGCTCCTACGAGCAGTACTTC
TRBJ2-7	many	TRBV6-4	TRBD2	CASSEELGERDSYEQYF	TGTGCCAGCAGTGAGGAGTTGGGCGAGCGGGACTCCTACGAGCAGTACTTC
TRBJ2-2	-	TRBV6-5	TRBD2	CASSNYVAGESRELFF	TGTGCCAGCAGCAATTACGTCGCGGGAGAGAGCCGGGAGCTGTTTTTT
TRBJ2-5	many	TRBV5-1	TRBD2	CASSPRTSRQETQYF	TGCGCCAGCAGTCCCAGGACTAGCAGACAAGAGACCCAGTACTTC
TRBJ2-1	few	TRBV15	-	CATSRMLRNEQFF	TGTGCCACCAGCAGAATGCTTCGGAATGAGCAGTTCTTC
TRBJ1-5	many	TRBV12-3/TRBV12-4	-	CASSLAGGNQPQHF	TGTGCCAGCAGTTTAGCGGGGGGGAATCAGCCCCAGCATTTT
TRBJ2-5	few	TRBV3-1	-	CASSQVQPQETQYF	TGTGCCAGCAGCCAAGTACAACCACAAGAGACCCAGTACTTC
TRBJ2-3	few	TRBV7-9	TRBD2	CASSSGTSGRIGSEDTQYF	TGTGCCAGCAGCTCCGGGACTAGCGGGAGGATTGGATCGGAAGATACGCAGTATTTT
TRBJ1-4	many	TRBV11-2	-	CASKSNEGNRAGSTNEKLFF	TGTGCCAGCAAAAGCAATGAGGGGAACCGCGCTGGATCAACTAATGAAAAACTGTTTTTT
TRBJ1-1	few	TRBV24-1	TRBD1	CATSDLGHRDRAEAFF	TGTGCCACCAGTGATTTGGGGCACCGGGACAGAGCTGAAGCTTTCTTT
TRBJ1-5	many	TRBV12-5	TRBD1	CASAEDRGLLSNQPQHF	TGTGCTAGTGCCGAGGACAGGGGGTTATTGAGCAATCAGCCCCAGCATTTT
TRBJ2-7	-	TRBV10-3	TRBD1	CAISEVDRGKNEQYF	TGTGCCATCAGTGAGGTTGACAGGGGGAAGAACGAGCAGTACTTC
TRBJ2-1	many	TRBV30	-	CAWSPRDEQFF	TGTGCCTGGAGTCCACGCGATGAGCAGTTCTTC
TRBJ2-5	-	TRBV9	-	CASSVRGLQETQYF	TGTGCCAGCAGCGTCAGGGGACTTCAAGAGACCCAGTACTTC